This T cell receptor beta chain was profiled in a study of blood T cell repertoires in COVID-19. Whole-study context: PBMCs, B-cell-depleted T cells, or T cells were the source of the cDNA or gDNA that made up the material.

As processed by the authors: Quantification of nucleated cells was approximated via reference gene primer amplification. Sequencing was performed with immunoSEQ multiplex PCR; in TCRdb, only in-frame clones are kept and a portion is missing. D and trimming were read from the DNA, whereas the V and J calls and clone size are those reported in that table. This sample yields 150,000 to 200,000 clones, of which around 85% are seen a single time; under 4.5% belongs to the top ten. CDR1 is SEHNR, CDR2 FQNEAQ, per germline (reference sequence). CDR3 length: 14 residues. The V and J ends lost 3 bases and 3 bases, in that order; junction bases with no gene match: 4.

The sequenced sample was peripheral blood. The TCR originated in a woman in her seventies with acute or convalescent COVID-19. The chain uses TRBV7-9 and TRBJ1-1, with 7 bases matching TRBD1. CDR3 region: CASSLGDRYTEAFF. The CDR3 nucleotides are TGTGCCAGCAGCTTGGGGGACAGATACACTGAAGCTTTCTTT.